This passage covers 25 T cell receptor beta chains from one sample sequenced in a study of shared clonotypes between healthy human individuals. Naive CD8 isolation took CD45RO-negative cells positively selected for CCR7 and excluded terminally differentiated effector memory CD45RA+ cells. The table came from immunoSEQ multiplex PCR; TCRdb's copy has only in-frame clones and leaves some out. The profile shows millions of clones, about 95% of them singletons. The sample comprised naive CD8+ T cells sorted from blood. The receptors were gathered from a man in his late teens or twenties in good health.

This clone was counted a single time. This chain uses TRBV7-9 with TRBJ2-2; 12 bases map to TRBD1. J gave up 6 bases and V 5 bases, and 4 bases lay outside the gene matches. The CDR3 is 15 residues long. Germline assignment: CDR1 SEHNR and CDR2 FQNEAQ (reference sequence). The CDR3 sequence is CASSRGTGGAGELFF. The CDR3 coding sequence is TGTGCCAGCAGCCGGGGGACAGGGGGCGCCGGGGAGCTGTTTTTT.

This chain joins TRBV10-3 and TRBJ2-5; D is possibly TRBD1 or TRBD2 (5 bases each). The V end was cut by 3 bases, the J end by 4 bases, with 12 bases between. This CDR3 spans 14 amino acids. Germline V gives CDR1 ENHRY, CDR2 SYGVKD. CDR3 coding DNA: TGTGCCATCAGTGATTGGGACCAGCTAGAGACCCAGTACTTC. This translates into CAISDWDQLETQYF.

In the case of this clone: Other DNA sequences from this sample encode an identical CDR3 as well. The J gene is TRBJ2-7, the V gene TRBV27, with a weak D call TRBD2 (6 bases). The germline gives CDR1 MNHEY, CDR2 SMNVEV (reference sequence). V was trimmed by 3 bases and J by 1 base, leaving 10 bases between them. This CDR3 spans 14 amino acids. The DNA for the CDR3 is TGTGCCAGCAGTTTCGGCAGCGGGTCCTACGAGCAGTACTTC. This sequence encodes CASSFGSGSYEQYF.

CDR3 region: CASSVWEDYEQYF. CDR3 DNA: TGTGCCAGCAGTGTTTGGGAAGACTACGAGCAGTACTTC. This rearrangement joins TRBV6-1 to TRBJ2-7; the D is unclear. The CDR3 is made up of 13 amino acids. Trimming stripped 4 bases from V and 3 bases from J, with 10 bases between. The germline gives CDR1 MNHNS, CDR2 SASEGT.

The rearrangement uses TRBV15 and TRBJ1-1, with D possibly TRBD1 on 6 matching bases. Germline CDR1 LNHNV, CDR2 YYDKDF (reference sequence). The CDR3 length is 15 residues. Trimming stripped 4 bases from V and 3 bases from J, with 15 bases between. The CDR3 region has the DNA TGTGCCACCAGCACGCCACAGGGATGGCACACTGAAGCTTTCTTT. This gives the protein CATSTPQGWHTEAFF.

As regards this clone: Distinct nucleotide sequences in the sample also encode this CDR3. The genes are TRBV5-6 and TRBJ2-7; D might be TRBD1 (5 bases). The CDR3 has 14 amino acids. The germline V and J ends were trimmed by 0 bases and 3 bases, with 10 bases remaining between them. Germline V gene lookup returns CDR1 SGHDT and CDR2 YYEEEE. The CDR3 loop is CASSLGAGNYEQYF. CDR3 sequence (DNA): TGTGCCAGCAGCTTGGGGGCAGGGAACTACGAGCAGTACTTC.

This sequence joins TRBV28 and TRBJ1-2; D gene unclear. Germline CDR1 MDHEN, CDR2 SYDVKM. The V end lost 3 bases, the J end lost 4 bases, and 12 bases lay between the germline ends. This CDR3 is built from 14 residues. The CDR3 is CASSLDREGYGYTF. The DNA for the CDR3 is TGTGCCAGCAGTTTGGATCGGGAAGGCTATGGCTACACCTTC.

V and J are TRBV7-8 and TRBJ1-4; the match to TRBD1 covers 7 bases. The CDR3 loop spans 19 amino acids. CDR1 is SGHVS, CDR2 FQNEAQ, per germline. Trimming at V came to 4 bases and at J to 5 bases, leaving 19 bases not matched to a gene. Written as DNA, the CDR3 is TGTGCCAGCAGCTCCCTATTCTACGGGACAGAAGAGTTGAATGAAAAACTGTTTTTT. Residues: CASSSLFYGTEELNEKLFF.

Notes on this clone: At the DNA level, this CDR3 is encoded by other sequences in the same sample as well. This chain links TRBV27 with TRBJ1-5; perhaps TRBD1 as D (5 bases). The CDR3 totals 14 residues. V lost 6 bases, J lost 4 bases, and 13 bases lay in between. CDR1 MNHEY and CDR2 SMNVEV come from the germline V gene (reference sequence). This CDR3 reads CASSLRDGNQPQHF. For the CDR3, the DNA is TGTGCCAGCAGCCTTAGGGACGGAAATCAGCCCCAGCATTTT.

The chain couples TRBV29-1 to TRBJ2-7, with 12 bases fitting TRBD2. Looked up from germline, CDR1 is SQVTM and CDR2 is ANQGSEA. V shed 6 bases, J shed 2 bases, and the junction held 5 bases outside the gene matches. This CDR3 has 14 amino acids. The CDR3 coding sequence is TGCAGCGTGGCGACTAGCGGGGGAGCCTACGAGCAGTACTTC. Encoded protein: CSVATSGGAYEQYF.

The V and J genes are TRBV27 and TRBJ2-6; D possibly corresponds to TRBD2 (6 bases). CDR1 and CDR2 from the germline V gene are MNHEY and SMNVEV (reference sequence). This CDR3 contains 15 residues. The V end lost 7 bases, the J end lost 4 bases, and 14 bases lay between the germline ends. DNA of the CDR3: TGTGCCAGCATGGTACGGGGGTCCGGGGCCAACGTCCTGACTTTC. Protein: CASMVRGSGANVLTF.

The rearrangement links TRBV6-5 to TRBJ1-2, with a possible D match to TRBD1 (5 bases). CDR1 MNHEY and CDR2 SVGAGI come from the germline V gene. V shed 2 bases and J shed 3 bases, with 13 bases lying between them. The CDR3 contains 15 residues. CDR3 sequence: CASSYAEGVHYGYTF. CDR3 nucleotide sequence: TGTGCCAGCAGTTACGCTGAAGGGGTGCACTATGGCTACACCTTC.

This chain links TRBV4-1 with TRBJ1-2; no reliable D call. The CDR3 is 14 amino acids. The V end was cut by 2 bases, the J end by 2 bases, with 9 bases between. Germline CDR1 MGHRA, CDR2 YSYEKL. The CDR3 DNA follows: TGCGCCAGCAGCCAATTGGTCGGAAACTATGGCTACACCTTC. Amino acids: CASSQLVGNYGYTF.

The rearrangement links TRBV7-9 to TRBJ1-5, with unresolved D. This CDR3 is 13 amino acids long. V lost 5 bases and J lost 4, with 9 bases in between. Germline-derived CDR1 and CDR2 are SEHNR and FQNEAQ (reference sequence). The CDR3 region is CASSHDLNQPQHF. Here the CDR3 DNA reads TGTGCCAGCAGCCACGACTTGAATCAGCCCCAGCATTTT.

The chain combines TRBV30 with TRBJ2-3; 7 nucleotides line up with TRBD1. The CDR3 runs to 15 residues. The V gene end was trimmed by 2 bases and the J gene end by 0 bases; junction bases not matched to a gene: 5. From germline, CDR1 is GTSNPN and CDR2 SVGIG (reference sequence). This CDR3 reads CAWSFTGESTDTQYF. The CDR3 DNA sequence: TGTGCCTGGAGTTTCACAGGGGAAAGCACAGATACGCAGTATTTT.

To note about this clone: One end of the junction varies from germline; a read error may be responsible. The J gene is TRBJ2-7, the V gene TRBV5-6; weak D call: TRBD1 (5 bases). Germline-derived CDR1 and CDR2 are SGHDT and YYEEEE. This CDR3 region has 13 residues. Written as DNA, the CDR3 is TGTGCCAGCAACTTGGTGGACAACTACGAGCAGTACTTC. It specifies CASNLVDNYEQYF.

V gene TRBV6-6 combines with J gene TRBJ2-7, with 9 bases identical to TRBD1. Trimming took 2 bases from V and 6 from J; bases not matched to a gene: 8. Germline CDR1 is MNHNY and CDR2 is SVGAGI (reference sequence). This CDR3 contains 15 residues. The chain's CDR3 is CASSYTWTGEGEQYF. The CDR3 DNA reads as TGTGCCAGCAGTTACACGTGGACAGGGGAAGGCGAGCAGTACTTC.

This sequence joins TRBV4-2 and TRBJ2-7, with D perhaps TRBD2 (5 bases). The CDR3 spans 16 residues. CDR1 and CDR2 (germline): LGHNA, YNFKEQ. V gave up 0 bases and J gave up 6 bases, with 18 bases separating them. The CDR3 sequence: CASSQDPIGILAEQYF. The CDR3 region has the DNA TGTGCCAGCAGCCAAGATCCGATCGGGATTCTTGCCGAGCAGTACTTC.

The chain is built from TRBV13 and TRBJ2-1, with 7 positions matching TRBD2. In germline, CDR1 is PRHDT, CDR2 FYEKMQ (reference sequence). Unmatched junction bases numbered 6, after V lost 5 bases and J lost 2 bases. The CDR3 runs to 15 residues. The CDR3, as DNA: TGTGCCAGCAGCAAAGAGCGGGGCGCCTACAATGAGCAGTTCTTC. This encodes CASSKERGAYNEQFF.

This sequence joins TRBV7-9 and TRBJ1-1, with 9 bases fitting TRBD1. The CDR3 has 15 residues. Germline V gene data show CDR1 as SEHNR and CDR2 as FQNEAQ (reference sequence). With V trimmed by 5 bases and J by 2 bases, 6 bases remained unmatched. The CDR3 region is CASSPRDRANTEAFF. As DNA, the CDR3 is TGTGCCAGCAGCCCACGGGACAGGGCTAACACTGAAGCTTTCTTT.

A remark on this clone: Other DNA sequences of this sample code for an identical CDR3. The chain employs TRBV7-9 and TRBJ2-2; 8 bases are shared with TRBD1. Germline trimming cut 3 bases from V and 1 base from J; bases unmatched to any gene: 1. Germline-derived CDR1 and CDR2 are SEHNR and FQNEAQ (reference sequence). The CDR3 runs to 15 residues. The CDR3 bases are TGTGCCAGCAGCTTCGGACAGGGGAACACCGGGGAGCTGTTTTTT. As protein: CASSFGQGNTGELFF. Full variable domain (remainder filled in from reference TRBV7-9 and TRBJ2-2): DTGVSQNPRHKITKRGQNVTFRCDPISEHNRLYWYRQTLGQGPEFLTYFQNEAQLEKSRLLSDRFSAERPKGSFSTLEIQRTEQGDSAMYLCASSFGQGNTGELFFGEGSRLTVL.

The V call is TRBV30, the J call TRBJ2-7, with TRBD1 identical over 11 bases. V trimming: 1 base; J trimming: 2 bases; junction bases outside the gene matches: 13. Germline lookup yields CDR1 GTSNPN and CDR2 SVGIG (reference sequence). CDR3 length equals 18 residues. CDR3 residues: CAWSAGAGQGAPPYEQYF. The CDR3 nucleotides are TGTGCCTGGAGTGCCGGGGCCGGACAGGGGGCGCCCCCCTACGAGCAGTACTTC.

The V and J genes are TRBV6-5 and TRBJ2-1; the match to TRBD2 covers 8 bases. CDR1 is MNHEY and CDR2 is SVGAGI in the germline V gene. The CDR3 covers 15 residues. V trimming: 6 bases; J trimming: 5 bases; junction bases outside the gene matches: 9. CDR3 sequence reads: CASSPLAGGNNEQFF. CDR3 nucleotide sequence: TGTGCCAGCAGCCCCCTGGCGGGAGGTAACAATGAGCAGTTCTTC.

V gene TRBV4-3 combines with J gene TRBJ2-3, with TRBD2 identical over 8 bases. Germline V gene sequence: CDR1 LGHNA, CDR2 YSLEER. The CDR3 length is 18 residues. V was pared by 3 bases and J by 5 bases, with 16 bases of the junction left unmatched. The CDR3 DNA reads TGCGCCAGCAGCCAGCTACTCCCGGGACTAGAGGGTGAAGATACGCAGTATTTT. Its protein product is CASSQLLPGLEGEDTQYF.

This chain connects TRBV30 to TRBJ1-5, with TRBD1 as a possible D gene (6 bases). V lost 6 bases to trimming and J lost 6 bases, with 15 bases between them. This CDR3 has 13 residues. Germline values: CDR1 GTSNPN, CDR2 SVGIG (reference sequence). The CDR3 here is CACTEEGGQPQHF. The CDR3 region has the DNA TGTGCCTGCACCGAGGAGGGGGGTCAGCCCCAGCATTTT.